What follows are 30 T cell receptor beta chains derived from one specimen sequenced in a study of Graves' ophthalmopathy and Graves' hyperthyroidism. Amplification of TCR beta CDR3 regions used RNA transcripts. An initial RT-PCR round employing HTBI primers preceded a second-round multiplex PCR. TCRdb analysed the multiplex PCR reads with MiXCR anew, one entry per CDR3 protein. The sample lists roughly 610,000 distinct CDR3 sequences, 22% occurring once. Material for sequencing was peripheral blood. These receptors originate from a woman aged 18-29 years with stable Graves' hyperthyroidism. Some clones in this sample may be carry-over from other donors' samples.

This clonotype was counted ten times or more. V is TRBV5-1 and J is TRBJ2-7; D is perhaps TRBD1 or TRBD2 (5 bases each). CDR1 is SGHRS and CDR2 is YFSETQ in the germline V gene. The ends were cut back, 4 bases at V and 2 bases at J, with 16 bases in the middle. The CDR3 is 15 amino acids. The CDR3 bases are TGCGCCAGCAGCAAGAGGGACGGAGCAACCTACGAGCAGTACTTC. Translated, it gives CASSKRDGATYEQYF.

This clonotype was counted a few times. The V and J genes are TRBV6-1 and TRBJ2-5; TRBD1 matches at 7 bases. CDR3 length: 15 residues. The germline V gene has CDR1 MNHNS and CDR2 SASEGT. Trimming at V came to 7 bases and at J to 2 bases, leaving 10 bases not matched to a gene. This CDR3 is CASTASTGVQETQYF. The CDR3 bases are TGTGCCAGCACCGCTTCAACAGGGGTTCAAGAGACCCAGTACTTC.

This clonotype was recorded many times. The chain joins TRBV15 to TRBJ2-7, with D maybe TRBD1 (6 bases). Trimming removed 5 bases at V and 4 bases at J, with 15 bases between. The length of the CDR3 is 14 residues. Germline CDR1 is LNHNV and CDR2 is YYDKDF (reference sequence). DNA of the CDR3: TGTGCCACCAGCTTGAGCAGGGGAATGTACGAGCAGTACTTC. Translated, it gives CATSLSRGMYEQYF.

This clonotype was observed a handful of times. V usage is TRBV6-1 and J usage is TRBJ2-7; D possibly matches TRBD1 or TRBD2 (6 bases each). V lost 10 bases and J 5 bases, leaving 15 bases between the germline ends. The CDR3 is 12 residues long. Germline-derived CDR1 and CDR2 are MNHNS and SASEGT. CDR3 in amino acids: CAIARRGDEQYF. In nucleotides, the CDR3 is TGTGCCATTGCTCGTAGGGGGGACGAGCAGTACTTC.

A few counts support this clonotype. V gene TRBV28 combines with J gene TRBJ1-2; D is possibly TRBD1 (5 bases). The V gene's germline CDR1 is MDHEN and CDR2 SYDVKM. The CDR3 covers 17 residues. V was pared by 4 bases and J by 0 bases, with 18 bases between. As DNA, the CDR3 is TGTGCCAGCAGTTCCCTCGGGGGTAGAATAGCTAACTATGGCTACACCTTC. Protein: CASSSLGGRIANYGYTF.

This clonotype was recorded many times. The DNA for the CDR3 is TGTGCCAGCAGTTTTGTCAGCAGAATTAATTCACCCCTCCACTTT. The encoded protein is CASSFVSRINSPLHF. The gene calls are TRBV12-3 or TRBV12-4 and TRBJ1-6; no clear D gene. This CDR3 has 15 residues. With 3 bases removed from V and 6 bases from J, the gap between germline ends came to 12 bases.

CDR3 sequence: CASTIARGNSPLHF. CDR3 nucleotides: TGTGCCAGCACCATCGCCCGGGGTAATTCACCCCTCCACTTT. V and J are TRBV28 and TRBJ1-6; D not certain. The CDR3 has 14 residues. Germline assignment: CDR1 MDHEN and CDR2 SYDVKM. The V end lost 7 bases, the J end lost 6 bases, and 13 bases lay between the germline ends.

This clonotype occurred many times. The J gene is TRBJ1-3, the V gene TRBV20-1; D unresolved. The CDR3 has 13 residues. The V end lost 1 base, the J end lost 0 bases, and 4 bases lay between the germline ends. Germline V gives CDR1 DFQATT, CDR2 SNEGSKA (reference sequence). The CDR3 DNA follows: TGCAGTGCTAGAGCTAACTCTGGAAACACCATATATTTT. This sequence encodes CSARANSGNTIYF.

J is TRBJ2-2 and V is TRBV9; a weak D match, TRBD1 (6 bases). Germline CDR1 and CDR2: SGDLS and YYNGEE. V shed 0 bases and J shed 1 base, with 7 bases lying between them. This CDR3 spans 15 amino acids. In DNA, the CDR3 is TGTGCCAGCAGCGTAGTGGGACAGAACACCGGGGAGCTGTTTTTT. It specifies CASSVVGQNTGELFF.

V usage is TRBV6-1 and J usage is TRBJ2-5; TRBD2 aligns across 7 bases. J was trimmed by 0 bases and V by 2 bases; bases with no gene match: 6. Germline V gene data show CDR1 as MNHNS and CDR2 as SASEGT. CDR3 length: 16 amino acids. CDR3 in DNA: TGTGCCAGCAGTGAATGGGACGGGGGGAACCAAGAGACCCAGTACTTC. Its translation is CASSEWDGGNQETQYF.

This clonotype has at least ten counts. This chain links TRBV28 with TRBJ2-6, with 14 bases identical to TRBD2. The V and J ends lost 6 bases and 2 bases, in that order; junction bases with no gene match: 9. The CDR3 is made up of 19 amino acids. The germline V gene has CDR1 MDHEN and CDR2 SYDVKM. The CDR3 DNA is TGTGCCAGCAGGGGGACTAGCGGGAGTTATAAAACTGGGGCCAACGTCCTGACTTTC. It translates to CASRGTSGSYKTGANVLTF.

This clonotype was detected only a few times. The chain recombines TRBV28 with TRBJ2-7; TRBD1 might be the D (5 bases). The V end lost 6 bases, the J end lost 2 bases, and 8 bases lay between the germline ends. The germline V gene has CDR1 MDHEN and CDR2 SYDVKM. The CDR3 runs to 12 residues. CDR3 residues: CASRLGPYEQYF. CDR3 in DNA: TGTGCCAGCAGATTGGGGCCCTACGAGCAGTACTTC.

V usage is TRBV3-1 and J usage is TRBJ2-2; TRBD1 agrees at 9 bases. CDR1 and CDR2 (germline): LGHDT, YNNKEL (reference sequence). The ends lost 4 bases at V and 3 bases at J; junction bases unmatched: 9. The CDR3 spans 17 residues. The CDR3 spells CASSPWTGDWYTGELFF. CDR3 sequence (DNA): TGTGCCAGCAGCCCCTGGACAGGGGATTGGTACACCGGGGAGCTGTTTTTT.

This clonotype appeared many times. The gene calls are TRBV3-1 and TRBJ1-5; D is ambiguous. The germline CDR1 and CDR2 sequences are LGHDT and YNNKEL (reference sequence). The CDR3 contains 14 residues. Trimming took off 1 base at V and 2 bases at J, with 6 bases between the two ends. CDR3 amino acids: CASSQGPGNQPQHF. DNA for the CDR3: TGTGCCAGCAGCCAAGGGCCTGGCAATCAGCCCCAGCATTTT.

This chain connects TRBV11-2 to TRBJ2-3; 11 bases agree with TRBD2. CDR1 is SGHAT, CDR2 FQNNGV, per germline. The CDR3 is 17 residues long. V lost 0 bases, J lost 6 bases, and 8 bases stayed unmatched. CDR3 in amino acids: CASSLEVAGGRRDTQYF. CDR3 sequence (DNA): TGTGCCAGCAGCTTAGAGGTAGCGGGGGGGCGAAGGGATACGCAGTATTTT.

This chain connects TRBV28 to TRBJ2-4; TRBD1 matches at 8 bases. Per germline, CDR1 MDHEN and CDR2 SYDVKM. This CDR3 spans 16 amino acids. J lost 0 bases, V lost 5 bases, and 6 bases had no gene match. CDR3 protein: CASSPGQDLAKNIQYF. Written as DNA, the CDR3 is TGTGCCAGCAGTCCGGGACAGGATCTAGCCAAAAACATTCAGTACTTC.

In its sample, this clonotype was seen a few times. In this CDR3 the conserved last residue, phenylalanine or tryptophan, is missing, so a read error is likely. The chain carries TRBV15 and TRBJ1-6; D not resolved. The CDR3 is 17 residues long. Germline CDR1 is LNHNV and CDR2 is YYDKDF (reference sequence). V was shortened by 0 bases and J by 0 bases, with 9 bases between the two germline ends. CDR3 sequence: CATSRDRLSSYNSPLHS. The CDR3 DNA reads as TGTGCCACCAGCAGAGATAGGCTCAGCTCCTATAATTCACCCCTCCACTCT.

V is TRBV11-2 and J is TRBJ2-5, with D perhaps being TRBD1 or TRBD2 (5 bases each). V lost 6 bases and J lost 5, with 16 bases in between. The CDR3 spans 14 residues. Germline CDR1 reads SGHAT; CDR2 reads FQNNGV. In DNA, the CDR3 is TGTGCCAGCAGTTCAAGGGACCACCGGGAGACCCAGTACTTC. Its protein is CASSSRDHRETQYF.

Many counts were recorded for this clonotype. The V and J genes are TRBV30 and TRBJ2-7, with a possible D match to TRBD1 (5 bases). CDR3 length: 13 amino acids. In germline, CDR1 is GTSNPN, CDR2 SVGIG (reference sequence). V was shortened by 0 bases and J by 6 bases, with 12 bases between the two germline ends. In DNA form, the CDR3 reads TGTGCCTGGAGTGTTGGTTGGGGCTCCGAGCAGTACTTC. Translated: CAWSVGWGSEQYF.

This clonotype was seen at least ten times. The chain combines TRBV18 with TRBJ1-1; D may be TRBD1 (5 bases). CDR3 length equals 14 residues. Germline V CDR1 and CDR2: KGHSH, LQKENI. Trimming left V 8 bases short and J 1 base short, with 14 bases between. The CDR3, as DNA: TGTGCCAGCCTTTTCAGGGAGGGGAACACTGAAGCTTTCTTT. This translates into CASLFREGNTEAFF.

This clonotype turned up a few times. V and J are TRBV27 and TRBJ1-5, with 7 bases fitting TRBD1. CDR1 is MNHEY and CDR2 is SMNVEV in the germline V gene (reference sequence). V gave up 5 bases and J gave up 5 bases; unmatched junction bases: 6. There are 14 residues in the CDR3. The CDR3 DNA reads TGTGCCAGCAGTCACGACAGGGAAGATCAGCCCCAGCATTTT. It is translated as CASSHDREDQPQHF.

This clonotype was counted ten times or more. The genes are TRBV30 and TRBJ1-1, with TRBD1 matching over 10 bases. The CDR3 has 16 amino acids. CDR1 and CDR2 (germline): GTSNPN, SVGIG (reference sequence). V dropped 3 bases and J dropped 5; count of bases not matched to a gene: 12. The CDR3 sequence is CAWSHSFRDRGTEAFF. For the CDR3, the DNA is TGTGCCTGGAGCCACTCCTTCAGGGACAGGGGAACTGAAGCTTTCTTT. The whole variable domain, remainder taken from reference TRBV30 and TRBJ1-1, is SQTIHQWPATLVQPVGSPLSLECTVEGTSNPNLYWYRQAAGRGLQLLFYSVGIGQISSEVPQNLSASRPQDRQFILSSKKLLLSDSGFYLCAWSHSFRDRGTEAFFGQGTRLTVV.

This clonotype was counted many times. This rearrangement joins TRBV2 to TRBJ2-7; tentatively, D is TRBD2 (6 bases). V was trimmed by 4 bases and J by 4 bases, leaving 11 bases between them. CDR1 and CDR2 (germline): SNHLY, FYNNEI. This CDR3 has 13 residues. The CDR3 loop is CASSAGVSYEQYF. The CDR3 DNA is TGTGCCAGCAGTGCGGGAGTAAGTTACGAGCAGTACTTC.

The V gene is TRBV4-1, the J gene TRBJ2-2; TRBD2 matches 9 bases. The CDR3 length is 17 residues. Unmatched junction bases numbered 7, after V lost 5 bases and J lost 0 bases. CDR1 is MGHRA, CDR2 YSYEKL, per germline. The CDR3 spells CASSKRAGGPNTGELFF. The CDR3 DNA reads TGCGCCAGCAGCAAAAGAGCGGGAGGACCGAACACCGGGGAGCTGTTTTTT.

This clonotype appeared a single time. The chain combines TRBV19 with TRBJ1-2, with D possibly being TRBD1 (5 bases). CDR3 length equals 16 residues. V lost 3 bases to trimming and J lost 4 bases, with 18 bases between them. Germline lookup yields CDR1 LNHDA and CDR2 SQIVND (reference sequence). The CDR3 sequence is CASSIGTPPNSYGYTF. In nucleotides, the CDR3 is TGTGCCAGTAGTATTGGGACTCCCCCCAATAGCTATGGCTACACCTTC.

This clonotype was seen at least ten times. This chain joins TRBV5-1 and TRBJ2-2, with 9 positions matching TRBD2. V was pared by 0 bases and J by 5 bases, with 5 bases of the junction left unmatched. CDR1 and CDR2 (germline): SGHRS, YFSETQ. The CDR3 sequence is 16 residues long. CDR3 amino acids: CASSLGSGRTTGELFF. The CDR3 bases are TGCGCCAGCAGCTTGGGGAGCGGGAGGACGACCGGGGAGCTGTTTTTT.

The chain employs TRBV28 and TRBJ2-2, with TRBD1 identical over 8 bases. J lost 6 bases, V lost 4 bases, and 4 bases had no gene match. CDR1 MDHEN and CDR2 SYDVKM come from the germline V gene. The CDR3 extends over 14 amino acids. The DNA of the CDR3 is TGTGCCAGCAGTTCGACAGGGGAGGCCGGGGAGCTGTTTTTT. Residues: CASSSTGEAGELFF.

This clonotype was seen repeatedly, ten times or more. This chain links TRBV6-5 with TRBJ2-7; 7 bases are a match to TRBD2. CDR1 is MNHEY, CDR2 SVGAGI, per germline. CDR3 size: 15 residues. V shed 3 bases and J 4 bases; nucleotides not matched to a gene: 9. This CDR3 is CASSYSGGREYEQYF. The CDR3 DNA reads TGTGCCAGCAGTTATTCTGGCGGGAGAGAATACGAGCAGTACTTC.

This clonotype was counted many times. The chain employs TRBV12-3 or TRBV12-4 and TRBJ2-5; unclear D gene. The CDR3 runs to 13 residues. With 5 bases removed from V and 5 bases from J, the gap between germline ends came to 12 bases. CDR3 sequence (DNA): TGTGCCAGCAGTATCAGGTTTGGGGAGACCCAGTACTTC. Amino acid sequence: CASSIRFGETQYF.

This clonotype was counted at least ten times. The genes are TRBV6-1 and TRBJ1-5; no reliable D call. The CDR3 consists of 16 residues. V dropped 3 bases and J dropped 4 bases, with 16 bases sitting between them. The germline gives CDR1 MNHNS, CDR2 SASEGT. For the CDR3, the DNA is TGTGCCAGCAGTGATGGACTTCTGGTAGGGAATCAGCCCCAGCATTTT. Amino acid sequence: CASSDGLLVGNQPQHF.